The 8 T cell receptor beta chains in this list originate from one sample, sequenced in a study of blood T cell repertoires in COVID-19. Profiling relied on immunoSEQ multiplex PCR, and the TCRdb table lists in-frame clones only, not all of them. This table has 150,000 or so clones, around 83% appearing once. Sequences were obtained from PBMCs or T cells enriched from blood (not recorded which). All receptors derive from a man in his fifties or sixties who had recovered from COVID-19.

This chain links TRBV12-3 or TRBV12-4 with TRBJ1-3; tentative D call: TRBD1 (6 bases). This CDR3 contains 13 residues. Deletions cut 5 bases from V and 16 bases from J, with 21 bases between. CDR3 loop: CASSALGRGTGYF. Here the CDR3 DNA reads TGTGCCAGCAGTGCACTTGGAAGGGGGACGGGGTATTTT.

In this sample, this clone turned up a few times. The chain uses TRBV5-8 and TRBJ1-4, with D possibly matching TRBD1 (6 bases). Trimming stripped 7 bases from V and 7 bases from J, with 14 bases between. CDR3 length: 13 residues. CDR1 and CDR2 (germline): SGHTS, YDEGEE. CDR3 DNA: TGTGCCAGCGGAACAGGGTTAGCTGAAAAACTGTTTTTT. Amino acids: CASGTGLAEKLFF.

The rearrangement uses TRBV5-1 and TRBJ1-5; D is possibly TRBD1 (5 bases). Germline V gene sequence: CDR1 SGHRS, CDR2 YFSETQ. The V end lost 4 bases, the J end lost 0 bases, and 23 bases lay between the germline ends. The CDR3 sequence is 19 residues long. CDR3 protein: CASSLLPLDSRYSNQPQHF. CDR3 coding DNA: TGCGCCAGCAGCCTCCTCCCGTTAGACAGTCGTTATAGCAATCAGCCCCAGCATTTT. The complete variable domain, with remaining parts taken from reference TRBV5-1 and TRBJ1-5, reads KAGVTQTPRYLIKTRGQQVTLSCSPISGHRSVSWYQQTPGQGLQFLFEYFSETQRNKGNFPGRFSGRQFSNSRSEMNVSTLELGDSALYLCASSLLPLDSRYSNQPQHFGDGTRLSIL.

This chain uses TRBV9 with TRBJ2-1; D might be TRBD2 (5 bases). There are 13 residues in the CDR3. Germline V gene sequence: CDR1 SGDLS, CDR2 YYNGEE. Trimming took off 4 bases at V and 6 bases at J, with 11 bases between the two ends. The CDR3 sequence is CASSPDSTNEQFF. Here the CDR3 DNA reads TGTGCCAGCAGCCCGGACTCAACCAATGAGCAGTTCTTC.

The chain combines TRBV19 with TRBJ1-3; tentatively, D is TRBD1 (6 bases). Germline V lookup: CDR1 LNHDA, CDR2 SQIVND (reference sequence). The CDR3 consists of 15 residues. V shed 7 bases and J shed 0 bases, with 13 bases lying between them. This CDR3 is CASTITGISGNTIYF. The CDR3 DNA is TGTGCCAGTACCATCACAGGGATCTCTGGAAACACCATATATTTT. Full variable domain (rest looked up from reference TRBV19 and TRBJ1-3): DGGITQSPKYLFRKEGQNVTLSCEQNLNHDAMYWYRQDPGQGLRLIYYSQIVNDFQKGDIAEGYSVSREKKESFPLTVTSAQKNPTAFYLCASTITGISGNTIYFGEGSWLTVV.

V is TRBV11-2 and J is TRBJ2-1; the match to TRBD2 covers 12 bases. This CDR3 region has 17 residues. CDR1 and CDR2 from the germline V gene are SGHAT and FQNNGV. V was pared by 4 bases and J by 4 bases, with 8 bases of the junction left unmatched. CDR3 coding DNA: TGTGCCAGCAGCTGGACAGCGACTAGCGGGGGATACAATGAGCAGTTCTTC. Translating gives CASSWTATSGGYNEQFF.

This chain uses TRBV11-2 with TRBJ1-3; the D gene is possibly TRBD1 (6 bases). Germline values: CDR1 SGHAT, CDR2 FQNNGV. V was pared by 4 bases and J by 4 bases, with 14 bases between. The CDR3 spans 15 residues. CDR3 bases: TGTGCCAGCAGCTGGGTGGGGGCTGGAGGAAACACCATATATTTT. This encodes CASSWVGAGGNTIYF.

CDR3 sequence: CSVRGTTKETQYF. The CDR3 coding sequence is TGCAGCGTTAGGGGCACTACCAAAGAGACCCAGTACTTC. This chain connects TRBV29-1 to TRBJ2-5, with D tentatively TRBD1 (5 bases). The V and J ends lost 5 bases and 3 bases respectively, with 13 bases between them. In germline, CDR1 is SQVTM, CDR2 ANQGSEA. There are 13 residues in the CDR3.